Sequencing of this T cell receptor (beta chain) was carried out in a study of CD8+ T cells in alopecia areata listed by TCRdb under 2018. Background on the whole study: Treated patients were enrolled in an open-label pilot trial of oral tofacitinib, 5 to 10 mg twice daily, for moderate-to-severe alopecia areata. Patients received tofacitinib for 6 to 18 months and were then followed off drug for 6 months to check for delayed response and recurrence. In treated patients, disease severity was measured using the SALT score, which gives the percentage of scalp surface area affected. In both human patients and the C3H/HeJ mouse model, the study applied high-throughput TCRbeta sequencing to look at T cell clonal expansion in alopecia areata. In humans, TCRbeta sequencing was performed on scalp tissue and on sorted CD4+ and CD8+ peripheral blood T cells from healthy controls and from patients with patchy or totalis/universalis alopecia areata. Biopsies were taken from tofacitinib-treated patients at baseline and again at 4 and 24 weeks into treatment, and several of those patients also had a later scalp biopsy. Scalp clonality was compared across normal scalp (n=4), patchy alopecia areata scalp (n=8), and alopecia totalis/universalis scalp (n=8). RNA was extracted with the PAXgene miRNA kit for fixed scalp, the miRNeasy kit for PBMCs, and the RNeasy kit for mouse skin. immunoSEQ multiplex PCR using 35 Vbeta forward primers and 13 Jbeta reverse primers was used to amplify TCRbeta CDR3 regions.

From V the trimming removes 1 base and from J it removes 4 bases, while the gene matches leave 11 bases of the junction unaccounted for. CDR1 MGHRA and CDR2 YSYEKL are derived from the germline V gene. Inclusive of the bounding cysteine and phenylalanine, the CDR3 is 18 residues long. The retained sequence is limited to the CDR3, 54 bases, with the frame set at the first base. About this clone: The specificity of this receptor is unknown. One base away there is no much larger clone; base qualities are not given.

Overall results and qualifications from the work: Lesional scalp, especially in alopecia totalis/universalis, showed higher clonality and more expanded CD8+ clones than normal scalp, suggesting antigenic drive. Many expanded lesional clones were found to persist in scalp and blood during tofacitinib treatment, and relapse after treatment cessation may be partly explained by this persistence. Shared TCR sequences between patients were less evident than in mice, which may be partly attributable to HLA diversity in the patient population. Tofacitinib significantly decreased scalp clonality and the number of expanded CD8+ clones among the top 100 scalp clones. Because the treated cohort was small and had just a single nonresponder, larger studies are needed to establish links between baseline CD8+ expansion and response. Scalp TCR repertoire analysis is complicated because resident alphabeta T cells in normal human skin are also sequenced, whereas mouse skin is dominated by gammadelta T cells.

To prepare the library, the immunoSEQ multiplex PCR assay was applied. For TCR sequencing, RNA was extracted from every sample and reverse transcribed into cDNA to serve as template. SuperScript III was used to make first-strand cDNA, primed with a 2:1 mix of oligo-dT and random hexamers. A synthetic immune receptor repertoire was used to measure amplification bias, and any remaining bias was corrected computationally. From the authors' description of their analysis: Raw reads were preprocessed to remove errors, and CDR3 was defined according to IMGT conventions as the region from the conserved cysteine to phenylalanine. To get clonality, Shannon entropy was normalized by log2 of the number of productive unique TCRs and the result was subtracted from 1. Scalp TCRbeta sequences were cross-referenced with sorted blood CD4 and CD8 repertoires so that the CD4 or CD8 identity of scalp clones could be inferred. The clones in this table, taken by TCRdb from immuneACCESS, are in-frame only. Not every clone is retained; where verified, under half of the shortfall comes from an unresolved V gene, and the cause of the rest is unknown. The V and J calls and clone size are taken from that table; D and trimming were inferred from the DNA. Present in this sample are 70,000 or so clones, roughly 28% of which were seen just once. The top ten hold about 15% of the sample.

Per the publication, the time point label means: more than three weeks on oral tofacitinib. The sample's treatment or condition label, decoded: oral pan-JAK inhibitor, 5-10 mg twice daily. Peripheral blood and lesional scalp punch biopsies were obtained from patients with alopecia areata. PBMCs were separated by density centrifugation and stained for CD3, CD4 and CD8, after which CD4+ and CD8+ T cells were sorted on a FACSAria. The V and J segments used are TRBV4-1 and TRBJ2-3; 10 of the junction bases match TRBD2. Sequenced here: CD8+ T cells sorted from blood, sampled at week 4, from a patient treated with tofacitinib. The sequence derives from a human donor with alopecia areata. The CDR3 protein: CASSQVGSAGGGADTQYF. The nucleotide sequence is TGCGCCAGCAGCCAAGTAGGTTCAGCGGGAGGGGGCGCAGATACGCAGTATTTT.